Following are 6 T cell receptor beta chains from one sample sequenced in a study of regulatory T cells in long-lasting Graves disease. Both iRepertoire HTBI primers and Arm-PCR of CDR3 regions were used to build the TCR beta libraries. TCRdb re-analysed the multiplex PCR reads in MiXCR, keeping a single row per CDR3 protein. The sample carries over 500,000 distinct CDR3 sequences, about 16% recorded once. Time point reported: newly diagnosed GD, antithyroid drugs for less than 3 months. PBMC-extracted RNA yielded the TCR library. The same sample was also studied in work on T cells in Graves' hyperthyroidism and ophthalmopathy.

Specimen: peripheral blood mononuclear cells (PBMCs), collected at new diagnosis, from a patient treated with antithyroid drugs. The receptors were gathered from a man younger than 30 with Graves disease.

The chain joins TRBV5-6 to TRBJ1-2; TRBD1 agrees at 8 bases. The CDR3 extends over 14 amino acids. V trimming: 5 bases; J trimming: 4 bases; junction bases outside the gene matches: 7. The germline CDR1 and CDR2 sequences are SGHDT and YYEEEE. The DNA for the CDR3 is TGTGCCAGCAGTCCGGACAGGGCGACCTATGGCTACACCTTC. Encoded protein: CASSPDRATYGYTF.

In its sample, this clonotype was seen many times. V gene TRBV29-1 combines with J gene TRBJ2-1; 10 bases agree with TRBD1. The CDR3 runs 14 residues. Germline V gene lookup returns CDR1 SQVTM and CDR2 ANQGSEA. The trim removed 7 bases at V and 10 bases at J, leaving 13 bases unmatched. CDR3 in amino acids: CSASLGTGEGEQFF. The CDR3 bases are TGCAGCGCTAGCTTAGGGACAGGGGAGGGGGAGCAGTTCTTC.

The chain combines TRBV20-1 with TRBJ2-5; 11 bases are shared with TRBD2. The length of the CDR3 is 14 residues. The junction had 3 bases not matched to a gene; V was cut back by 2 bases and J by 4 bases. Germline lookup yields CDR1 DFQATT and CDR2 SNEGSKA (reference sequence). In nucleotides, the CDR3 is TGCAGTGCTAGATGGCTAGCGGGGGGAGAGACCCAGTACTTC. This sequence encodes CSARWLAGGETQYF.

The V call is TRBV20-1, the J call TRBJ2-3, with a weak D call TRBD1 (5 bases). The CDR3 has 14 residues. Germline CDR1 reads DFQATT; CDR2 reads SNEGSKA (reference sequence). V lost 6 bases, J lost 1 base, and 14 bases lay in between. Here the CDR3 DNA reads TGCAGTGCGACCCAGGGCCGGGGCACAGATACGCAGTATTTT. Its protein product is CSATQGRGTDTQYF.

There are many counts of this clonotype. This chain joins TRBV20-1 and TRBJ2-7; maybe TRBD1 (6 bases). V gave up 0 bases and J gave up 3 bases, with 15 bases separating them. Germline V gives CDR1 DFQATT, CDR2 SNEGSKA (reference sequence). The CDR3 is 15 residues long. CDR3 residues: CSARDPTGTYYEQYF. CDR3 nucleotide sequence: TGCAGTGCTAGAGATCCGACAGGCACCTACTACGAGCAGTACTTC.

This clonotype occurred a few times. The gene calls are TRBV24-1 and TRBJ2-1; the D gene is possibly TRBD2 (5 bases). There are 12 residues in the CDR3. V lost 3 bases and J 10 bases, leaving 9 bases between the germline ends. Germline V gives CDR1 KGHDR, CDR2 SFDVKD. The CDR3 coding sequence is TGTGCCACCAGTGATATGCGGGCCGAGCAGTTCTTC. The encoded protein is CATSDMRAEQFF.